This is a list of T cell receptor beta chains from one sample in a study of blood T cells in healthy people across ages. MiXCR, applied by TCRdb to the 5' RACE reads, yields one record per CDR3 protein. The profile covers 650,000 to 950,000 distinct CDR3 sequences, with around 45% appearing a single time and about a fifth taken by the ten largest. Input material: blood. These receptors were collected from a man in his fifties or sixties in good health. CDR3s include the opening cysteine and the closing phenylalanine or tryptophan. Each record gives: clone size, J gene, D gene, V gene, CDR3 protein, CDR3 DNA. The D gene is left open where the match is weak. Rows give clone size only sometimes, using once, few, many, or a class for an expanded clone.

>few|TRBJ1-5|-|TRBV4-1
CASSLGRAGNQPQHF
TGCGCCAGCAGCCTCGGACGAGCTGGCAATCAGCCCCAGCATTTT
>-|TRBJ2-1|TRBD2|TRBV14
CASSPSGREYDEQFF
TGTGCCAGCAGCCCCTCGGGGCGGGAGTACGATGAGCAGTTCTTC
>-|TRBJ2-1|TRBD2|TRBV11-2
CASTPISGNIYNEQFF
TGTGCCAGCACCCCGATTAGCGGGAACATATACAATGAGCAGTTCTTC
>-|TRBJ2-3|-|TRBV24-1
CTTRDSGDTQYF
TGTACCACCAGGGACTCAGGAGATACGCAGTATTTT
>few|TRBJ2-5|TRBD1|TRBV24-1
CATSDRTGGQETQYF
TGTGCCACCAGTGACCGGACAGGCGGGCAAGAGACCCAGTACTTC
>-|TRBJ2-7|-|TRBV7-9
CASRAGMSYEQYF
TGTGCCAGCAGGGCAGGGATGAGCTACGAGCAGTACTTC
>-|TRBJ2-3|-|TRBV28
CASAPNEDTQYF
TGTGCCAGCGCCCCAAATGAAGATACGCAGTATTTT
>-|TRBJ2-5|-|TRBV29-1
CSVSRDGQETQYF
TGCAGCGTTTCCCGGGACGGCCAAGAGACCCAGTACTTC
>few|TRBJ2-1|-|TRBV25-1
CASSESPQRSYNEQFF
TGTGCCAGCAGTGAATCTCCCCAGAGATCCTACAATGAGCAGTTCTTC
>-|TRBJ1-6|-|TRBV27
CASRRTVNFNSPLHF
TGTGCCAGCAGGCGGACAGTGAATTTTAATTCACCCCTCCACTTT
>-|TRBJ2-5|-|TRBV6-2/TRBV6-3
CASTGGYKETQYF
TGTGCCAGCACTGGAGGGTATAAAGAGACCCAGTACTTC
>many|TRBJ2-1|TRBD2|TRBV6-4
CASSETTSGGNEQFF
TGTGCCAGCAGTGAAACGACTAGCGGGGGCAATGAGCAGTTCTTC
>few|TRBJ2-3|TRBD2|TRBV20-1
CSARALAGGTDTQYF
TGCAGTGCTAGAGCCCTAGCGGGGGGAACAGATACGCAGTATTTT
>few|TRBJ2-7|-|TRBV7-2
CASKDSLGPYEQYF
TGTGCCAGCAAGGATTCGTTGGGGCCCTACGAGCAGTACTTC
>many|TRBJ2-1|TRBD1|TRBV5-1
CASSLGQYNEQFF
TGTGCCAGCAGCCTGGGACAGTACAATGAGCAGTTCTTC
>-|TRBJ2-5|-|TRBV6-2/TRBV6-3
CVSSYMETQYF
TGTGTCAGCAGTTACATGGAGACCCAGTACTTC
>-|TRBJ2-1|-|TRBV5-1
CASSLNPTQGYNEQFF
TGCGCCAGCAGCTTGAATCCCACCCAGGGGTACAATGAGCAGTTCTTC
>-|TRBJ2-7|-|TRBV29-1
CSVGPSDPYEQYF
TGCAGCGTTGGCCCGTCAGATCCCTACGAGCAGTACTTC
>-|TRBJ2-5|-|TRBV7-2
CASSPRRVAGETQYF
TGTGCCAGCAGCCCCAGGAGGGTAGCCGGGGAGACCCAGTACTTC
>-|TRBJ2-3|TRBD1|TRBV6-2/TRBV6-3
CASSYGPSGQVSTDTQYF
TGTGCCAGCAGTTACGGACCCTCGGGACAGGTTAGCACAGATACGCAGTATTTT
>-|TRBJ2-6|-|TRBV7-6
CASSFLPGANVLTF
TGTGCCAGCAGCTTTCTCCCTGGGGCCAACGTCCTGACTTTC
>-|TRBJ2-3|TRBD2|TRBV6-5
CASSYRSWTSGTSTDTQYF
TGCGCCAGCAGTTACAGGTCGTGGACTAGCGGGACTAGCACAGATACGCAGTATTTT